In its sample, the clone carrying this T cell receptor beta chain was seen many times. Its antigen is as yet unknown. Time point in this sample: newly diagnosed GD, antithyroid drugs for less than 3 months. Extracted PBMC RNA gave rise to the TCR library. The data were taken from a study of regulatory T cells in long-lasting Graves disease. Notes on the study in general: Reduced TCR diversity was observed in persistent Graves' patients versus newly diagnosed patients.

Arm-PCR of CDR3 regions with iRepertoire HTBI primers generated TCR beta libraries. TCRdb re-called the multiplex PCR reads with MiXCR, one entry per CDR3 protein. In the table there are about 450,000 distinct CDR3 sequences, 11% to 15% of which are singletons. In addition, the sample was reused for a study of T cells in Graves' hyperthyroidism and ophthalmopathy. That paper states: Lactation, pregnancy, other autoimmune disease or uncontrolled infection excluded patients. Primed by the HTBI set, a first-round RT-PCR was run on the TCR CDR3.

The input for sequencing was peripheral blood mononuclear cells (PBMCs), taken at new diagnosis, from a patient treated with antithyroid drugs. The clonotype was recovered from a woman between 50 and 59 years old with Graves disease.

CDR3 DNA sequence: TGTGCCAGCAGCCAAGACAGGGAGTCGGGCGAGCAGTACTTC. It specifies CASSQDRESGEQYF. The rearrangement joins TRBV3-1 to TRBJ2-7; either TRBD1 or TRBD2 may supply D (5 bases each). Per the germline V gene, CDR1 is LGHDT and CDR2 is YNNKEL (reference sequence). Trimming took 0 bases from V and 6 from J, leaving 12 bases between them. The length of the CDR3 is 14 residues.